The 21 T cell receptor beta chains below all came from one sample that was sequenced in a study of T-cell reconstitution after alpha-beta-depleted transplantation in children. Unique molecular identifiers featured in how the TCRbeta library was prepared. TCRdb re-called the PCR reads through MiXCR, storing one row per CDR3 protein. Of approximately 590,000 distinct CDR3 sequences in the sample, over 9.5% were seen once. The specimen comprised PBMCs from the stem cell graft donor, sampled from the stem cell graft. The origin of the receptors is a human donor who donated a stem cell graft to a child with acute myeloid leukemia.

The sample holds a few counts of this clonotype. The genes are TRBV3-1 and TRBJ1-2, with 8 positions matching TRBD1. J gave up 4 bases and V 3 bases, and 4 bases lay outside the gene matches. This CDR3 spans 14 amino acids. CDR1 is LGHDT, CDR2 YNNKEL, per germline (reference sequence). CDR3 sequence: CASSQSGQGYGYTF. The DNA for the CDR3 is TGTGCCAGCAGCCAGAGCGGACAGGGCTATGGCTACACCTTC.

This clonotype appeared many times. The V call is TRBV5-1, the J call TRBJ2-1; possible D gene TRBD1, 6 bases. V lost 3 bases, J lost 12 bases, and 19 bases lay in between. Germline-derived CDR1 and CDR2 are SGHRS and YFSETQ. CDR3 length: 14 residues. The CDR3 loop reads CASSWGLGRAAQFF. In nucleotides, the CDR3 is TGCGCCAGCAGCTGGGGGCTAGGAAGGGCGGCGCAGTTCTTC.

The chain joins TRBV5-1 to TRBJ1-6, with TRBD1 matching 9 bases. Germline CDR1 and CDR2: SGHRS and YFSETQ. The CDR3 loop spans 16 amino acids. The V gene end was trimmed by 0 bases and the J gene end by 6 bases; junction bases not matched to a gene: 4. The CDR3: CASSLEGQGRNSPLHF. The CDR3, as DNA: TGCGCCAGCAGCTTGGAGGGACAGGGCCGTAATTCACCCCTCCACTTT.

On this clonotype itself: Given a much more abundant clone one base away, this may be a read error. The chain joins TRBV7-9 to TRBJ2-7; tentative D call: TRBD2 (5 bases). Germline V gene lookup returns CDR1 SEHNR and CDR2 FQNEAQ (reference sequence). There are 17 residues in the CDR3. The CDR3: CASSLGPKLDLSYEPYF. The CDR3 DNA sequence: TGTGCCAGCAGCTTGGGTCCGAAACTAGACCTCTCCTACGAGCCGTACTTC.

This clonotype was seen repeatedly, ten times or more. The rearrangement uses TRBV20-1 and TRBJ2-2; 12 nucleotides agree with TRBD2. The CDR3 is 15 residues long. V lost 3 bases and J lost 5; bases outside the gene matches: 4. Germline V gene sequence: CDR1 DFQATT, CDR2 SNEGSKA (reference sequence). The CDR3 sequence is CSARLAGGRTGELFF. As DNA, the CDR3 is TGCAGTGCTAGGCTAGCGGGAGGGCGAACCGGGGAGCTGTTTTTT.

This clonotype was seen ten or more times. The chain has TRBV7-9 and TRBJ1-1; the D gene is possibly TRBD1 (5 bases). V was pared by 1 base and J by 8 bases, with 5 bases between. The CDR3 is made up of 11 amino acids. Germline lookup yields CDR1 SEHNR and CDR2 FQNEAQ (reference sequence). Here the CDR3 reads CASSLGDEAFF. As DNA, the CDR3 is TGTGCCAGCAGCTTAGGGGACGAAGCTTTCTTT.

This clonotype has a handful of counts. The gene calls are TRBV5-1 and TRBJ2-2; tentative D call: TRBD1 (5 bases). Germline V gene lookup returns CDR1 SGHRS and CDR2 YFSETQ. The CDR3 totals 16 residues. Trimming removed 0 bases from V and 0 bases from J, with 9 bases in between. In nucleotides, the CDR3 is TGCGCCAGCAGCTTGGGTGAGACAGCGAACACCGGGGAGCTGTTTTTT. This translates into CASSLGETANTGELFF.

This clonotype was counted only a few times. The chain employs TRBV12-3 or TRBV12-4 and TRBJ2-1, with D tentatively TRBD2 (6 bases). V was trimmed by 6 bases and J by 0 bases, leaving 9 bases between them. The CDR3 is 14 residues long. The CDR3 protein is CASRTSYSYNEQFF. The CDR3 coding sequence is TGTGCCAGCAGGACTAGTTACTCCTACAATGAGCAGTTCTTC.

This clonotype was detected ten times or more. This sequence joins TRBV29-1 and TRBJ2-5; TRBD1 aligns across 7 bases. Germline V gene lookup returns CDR1 SQVTM and CDR2 ANQGSEA. The CDR3 sequence is 12 residues long. Losses at the gene ends were 6 bases for V and 5 bases for J; bases not matched to a gene: 6. The chain's CDR3 is CSVRQGAETQYF. CDR3 coding DNA: TGCAGCGTAAGACAGGGCGCGGAGACCCAGTACTTC.

This clonotype was counted only a few times. The chain is built from TRBV7-2 and TRBJ2-5, with 12 nucleotides matching TRBD2. J gave up 7 bases and V 2 bases, and 11 bases lay outside the gene matches. Germline V gene lookup returns CDR1 SGHTA and CDR2 FQGNSA. The CDR3 spans 17 residues. CDR3 sequence reads: CASSLSLAGGAPGTQYF. For the CDR3, the DNA is TGTGCCAGCAGCTTATCCCTAGCGGGAGGGGCGCCGGGGACCCAGTACTTC.

The sample holds many counts of this clonotype. The chain couples TRBV29-1 to TRBJ2-3, with 12 bases that match TRBD2. Germline V gene lookup returns CDR1 SQVTM and CDR2 ANQGSEA. The CDR3 is made up of 16 amino acids. V was pared by 6 bases and J by 2 bases, with 9 bases of the junction left unmatched. CDR3 in amino acids: CSVGGLAGKNTDTQYF. CDR3 nucleotide sequence: TGCAGCGTGGGTGGACTAGCGGGAAAGAACACAGATACGCAGTATTTT.

This clonotype was recorded many times. This chain joins TRBV6-2 or TRBV6-3 and TRBJ2-7; 7 nucleotides agree with TRBD2. V lost 5 bases to trimming and J lost 0 bases; unmatched junction nucleotides: 7. The CDR3 runs 15 residues. Per the germline V gene, CDR1 is MNHEY and CDR2 is SVGEGT. CDR3 coding DNA: TGTGCCAGCAGTGCTTCGGGAGGTACCTCCTACGAGCAGTACTTC. It encodes CASSASGGTSYEQYF.

The gene calls are TRBV27 and TRBJ2-7; TRBD2 matches 15 bases. The length of the CDR3 is 15 residues. Germline values: CDR1 MNHEY, CDR2 SMNVEV (reference sequence). Trimming at V came to 5 bases and at J to 6 bases, leaving 5 bases not matched to a gene. This chain's CDR3 is CASSRLGLAGGEQYF. For the CDR3, the DNA is TGTGCCAGCAGTCGCCTGGGACTAGCGGGAGGCGAGCAGTACTTC.

Ten or more counts support this clonotype. This chain uses TRBV4-3 with TRBJ2-7; the D is unclear. V dropped 1 base and J dropped 0 bases, with 7 bases sitting between them. CDR1 and CDR2 from the germline V gene are LGHNA and YSLEER. There are 14 residues in the CDR3. The CDR3 DNA reads TGCGCCAGCAGCCAAGCTCTATACTCCTACGAGCAGTACTTC. Protein: CASSQALYSYEQYF.

The chain links TRBV9 to TRBJ1-2; D uncertain. Trimming took 0 bases from V and 8 from J, leaving 17 bases between them. CDR1 SGDLS and CDR2 YYNGEE come from the germline V gene. There are 15 residues in the CDR3. The CDR3, as DNA: TGTGCCAGCAGCGTAGAACCGTCACCTTTCGGGGGCTACACCTTC. Amino acids: CASSVEPSPFGGYTF.

The chain recombines TRBV6-2 or TRBV6-3 with TRBJ2-1; 13 bases match TRBD2. The CDR3 covers 18 residues. Germline CDR1 is MNHEY and CDR2 is SVGEGT. The V segment lost 3 bases and the J segment 8 bases; nucleotides outside the gene matches: 13. CDR3 nucleotide sequence: TGTGCCAGCAGTTATCCGGGACTAGCGGGATCCGTAGTCGATGAGCAGTTCTTC. It codes for CASSYPGLAGSVVDEQFF.

This clonotype was counted between two and nine times. The V gene is TRBV7-8, the J gene TRBJ2-2; D might be TRBD1 or TRBD2, each matching 5 bases. CDR3 length: 13 amino acids. V shed 6 bases and J shed 7 bases, with 12 bases lying between them. Germline V gene lookup returns CDR1 SGHVS and CDR2 FQNEAQ. CDR3 bases: TGTGCCAGCAGTCGCGAGGGGTTCGGGGAGCTGTTTTTT. Its translation is CASSREGFGELFF. The entire variable domain, with the rest obtained from reference TRBV7-8 and TRBJ2-2, is as follows: GAGVSQSPRYKVAKRGQDVALRCDPISGHVSLFWYQQALGQGPEFLTYFQNEAQLDKSGLPSDRFFAERPEGSVSTLKIQRTQQEDSAVYLCASSREGFGELFFGEGSRLTVL.

The table lists this clonotype with a few counts. This sequence joins TRBV27 and TRBJ1-2; D not certain. This CDR3 has 15 residues. Trimming left V 3 bases short and J 1 base short, with 12 bases between. The germline gives CDR1 MNHEY, CDR2 SMNVEV (reference sequence). The CDR3: CASSFPGRFNYGYTF. DNA for the CDR3: TGTGCCAGCAGTTTTCCCGGGAGATTTAACTATGGCTACACCTTC.

The chain recombines TRBV9 with TRBJ1-6; no clear D. The CDR3 has 18 residues. V lost 4 bases, J lost 0 bases, and 17 bases lay in between. Germline-derived CDR1 and CDR2 are SGDLS and YYNGEE. CDR3 DNA: TGTGCCAGCAGCCTCGCGGACGGATTCAGCTCCTATAATTCACCCCTCCACTTT. This translates into CASSLADGFSSYNSPLHF.

The chain uses TRBV3-1 and TRBJ2-2; possible D gene TRBD2, 5 bases. With 2 bases removed from V and 6 bases from J, the gap between germline ends came to 13 bases. The CDR3 has 15 residues. CDR1 is LGHDT and CDR2 is YNNKEL in the germline V gene (reference sequence). This CDR3 reads CASSQSRTGAGELFF. Here the CDR3 DNA reads TGTGCCAGCAGCCAATCCCGAACCGGGGCCGGGGAGCTGTTTTTT.

This clonotype turned up a few times. This sequence joins TRBV7-9 and TRBJ2-1; TRBD2 agrees at 8 bases. The junction had 15 bases not matched to a gene; V was cut back by 5 bases and J by 6 bases. The CDR3 loop spans 17 amino acids. The germline CDR1 and CDR2 sequences are SEHNR and FQNEAQ (reference sequence). The CDR3: CASSNPGSGSPVNEQFF. In nucleotides, the CDR3 is TGTGCCAGCAGCAACCCTGGGAGCGGGAGTCCGGTCAATGAGCAGTTCTTC.